This T cell receptor (beta chain) was retrieved from a study of T cells in localized non-small cell lung cancer. Some clones are missing from TCRdb's copy, which holds only in-frame ones; the method was immunoSEQ multiplex PCR. The sample has about 35,000 clones, over 75% seen once; the top ten hold approximately 15%. Sample: peripheral blood, taken before any cancer treatment. This receptor was obtained from a male donor at least 60 years old with stage III squamous cell lung carcinoma.

This chain's CDR3 is CASSEAWYSPQYF. As DNA, the CDR3 is TGTGCCAGCAGTGAAGCCTGGTATAGCCCGCAGTATTTT. The rearrangement links TRBV6-1 to TRBJ2-3; D is uncertain. This CDR3 is built from 13 residues. Trimming took off 0 bases at V and 10 bases at J, with 11 bases between the two ends. In germline, CDR1 is MNHNS, CDR2 SASEGT.